The 10 T cell receptor beta chains given below trace back to one sample, sequenced in a study of tumor-infiltrating lymphocytes in primary liver carcinoma. Priming with a constant-region primer yielded TCR beta cDNA from around 540 ng total RNA. For TCR beta, libraries were produced by three nested multiplex PCR rounds using slightly modified ARM-PCR. TRBV1-TRBV30 forward and Cbeta reverse primers drove the first two roughly 9-cycle rounds. MiXCR was run by TCRdb on the multiplex PCR reads, yielding one entry per CDR3 protein. Among more than 150,000 distinct CDR3 sequences listed, 50% to 75% were seen once. Researchers drew blood RNA from unsorted whole blood and extracted germline DNA as well. Material for sequencing was peripheral blood. These receptors came from a man aged 40-55 years with primary liver carcinoma and hepatitis B virus infection.

The chain combines TRBV6-2 or TRBV6-3 with TRBJ1-5, with a weak D call TRBD1 (5 bases). Trimming left V 4 bases short and J 7 bases short, with 11 bases between. CDR3 size: 13 residues. CDR1 MNHEY and CDR2 SVGEGT come from the germline V gene. CDR3 DNA: TGTGCCAGCAGTTGGGGGTCGAGGCAGCCCCAGCATTTT. Its translation is CASSWGSRQPQHF.

Notes on this clonotype: No conserved phenylalanine or tryptophan ends this CDR3, so it is likely a read error. J is TRBJ2-7 and V is TRBV7-8; 10 positions agree with TRBD2. J lost 4 bases, V lost 5 bases, and 5 bases had no gene match. CDR3 length equals 14 residues. Germline assignment: CDR1 SGHVS and CDR2 FQNEAQ. The CDR3 spells CASSHSGREYEQYS. Here the CDR3 DNA reads TGTGCCAGCAGCCACAGCGGGAGGGAATACGAGCAGTACTCC.

The count of this clonotype is one. Sequence at one end of the junction differs from germline and may be a read error. The rearrangement links TRBV6-2 or TRBV6-3 to TRBJ2-1; 7 positions match TRBD2. Germline V lookup: CDR1 MNHEY, CDR2 SVGEGT. CDR3 length: 15 residues. The CDR3 region has the DNA TGTACCAGTAGTCGACCTAGCGGCGGGCCCAATGAGCAGTTCTTC. Its translation: CTSSRPSGGPNEQFF.

About this clonotype itself: This may be a read error, as it is one base from a much larger clone. The CDR3 is CASSQDLAGEYNEQFF. The CDR3 coding sequence is TGTGCCAGCAGCCAAGACTTGGCGGGAGAGTACAATGAGCAGTTCTTC. The chain is built from TRBV4-2 and TRBJ2-1; TRBD2 agrees at 7 bases. Germline CDR1 reads LGHNA; CDR2 reads YNFKEQ. The CDR3 extends over 16 amino acids. Trimming cost V 0 bases and J 4 bases; bases outside gene matches: 6.

The V call is TRBV29-1, the J call TRBJ2-5; 7 nucleotides match TRBD1. Germline V gene lookup returns CDR1 SQVTM and CDR2 ANQGSEA. The junction had 11 bases not matched to a gene; V was cut back by 6 bases and J by 7 bases. The CDR3 runs 13 residues. CDR3 amino acids: CSVWTGKEGTQYF. The CDR3 bases are TGCAGCGTCTGGACAGGAAAGGAAGGGACCCAGTACTTC.

CDR3 region: CASTRVGVYNEQFF. In DNA form, the CDR3 reads TGTGCCAGCACGAGAGTGGGGGTCTACAATGAGCAGTTCTTC. The V call is TRBV7-8, the J call TRBJ2-1; either TRBD1 or TRBD2 may fit D (5 bases each). Trimming pared 7 bases from V and 3 bases from J, leaving 13 bases between. Per germline, CDR1 SGHVS and CDR2 FQNEAQ. The length of the CDR3 is 14 residues. The full variable domain, its missing parts supplied by reference TRBV7-8 and TRBJ2-1, is GAGVSQSPRYKVAKRGQDVALRCDPISGHVSLFWYQQALGQGPEFLTYFQNEAQLDKSGLPSDRFFAERPEGSVSTLKIQRTQQEDSAVYLCASTRVGVYNEQFFGPGTRLTVL.

The rearrangement uses TRBV10-2 and TRBJ2-1, with D hard to call. Trimming removed 8 bases from V and 1 base from J, with 9 bases in between. Germline V gives CDR1 WSHSY, CDR2 SAAADI. The CDR3 covers 13 residues. Here the CDR3 DNA reads TGCGCCAGCGGACCGTTATCCTACAATGAGCAGTTCTTC. Its translation: CASGPLSYNEQFF.

Remarks on this clonotype: The junction does not match germline at one end; this may be a read error. The chain links TRBV7-9 to TRBJ2-3, with 7 positions matching TRBD2. CDR1 SEHNR and CDR2 FQNEAQ come from the germline V gene (reference sequence). This CDR3 is 14 amino acids long. The chain's CDR3 is CTSSSTSVPDTQYF. CDR3 nucleotides: TGTACCAGCAGCTCAACTAGCGTGCCAGATACGCAGTATTTT. Supplemented by reference TRBV7-9 and TRBJ2-3, the full variable domain reads DTGVSQNPRHKITKRGQNVTFRCDPISEHNRLYWYRQTLGQGPEFLTYFQNEAQLEKSRLLSDRFSAERPKGSFSTLEIQRTEQGDSAMYLCTSSSTSVPDTQYFGPGTRLTVL.

Remarks on this clonotype: Sequence at one end of the junction differs from germline and may be a read error. The V and J genes are TRBV12-3 or TRBV12-4 and TRBJ2-2; 9 positions agree with TRBD2. The CDR3 extends over 14 amino acids. The DNA for the CDR3 is TGTGCCAGCACTTTAGCGGGAGTAACCGGGGAGCTGTTTTTT. The encoded protein is CASTLAGVTGELFF.

This clonotype was observed at least ten times. The gene calls are TRBV11-1 and TRBJ2-5; tentatively, D is TRBD1 (5 bases). Germline V gives CDR1 SGHAT, CDR2 FQDESV (reference sequence). This CDR3 spans 13 amino acids. With 4 bases removed from V and 5 bases from J, the gap between germline ends came to 11 bases. This CDR3 reads CASSYLGVETQYF. In nucleotides, the CDR3 is TGTGCCAGCAGCTACCTAGGGGTGGAGACCCAGTACTTC.